The sequence of this T cell receptor (beta chain) was determined in a study of shared clonotypes between healthy human individuals. Findings and caveats of the study: The low donor count limited represented genetic and exposure-history diversity.

Trimming left V 8 bases short and J 8 bases short, with 9 bases between. Germline CDR1 and CDR2: SNHLY and FYNNEI. The CDR3 length is 10 residues. In regard to this clone: Antigen unknown.

The protocol was immunoSEQ multiplex PCR, while the TCRdb copy is restricted to in-frame clones and leaves out a portion. The sample records fewer than 2.5 million clones, 93% being singletons. This chain connects TRBV2 to TRBJ1-2; a possible D gene is TRBD1 (5 bases). The receptor's source is a man aged 18 to 29 in good health. Some clones in this sample may be carry-over from other donors' samples. Input material: naive CD4+ T cells from PBMCs. Subset indicated: CD45RA+ positively selected. CDR3 sequence (DNA): TGTGCCAGCCAGGGAGAAGGCTACACCTTC. Encoded protein: CASQGEGYTF.